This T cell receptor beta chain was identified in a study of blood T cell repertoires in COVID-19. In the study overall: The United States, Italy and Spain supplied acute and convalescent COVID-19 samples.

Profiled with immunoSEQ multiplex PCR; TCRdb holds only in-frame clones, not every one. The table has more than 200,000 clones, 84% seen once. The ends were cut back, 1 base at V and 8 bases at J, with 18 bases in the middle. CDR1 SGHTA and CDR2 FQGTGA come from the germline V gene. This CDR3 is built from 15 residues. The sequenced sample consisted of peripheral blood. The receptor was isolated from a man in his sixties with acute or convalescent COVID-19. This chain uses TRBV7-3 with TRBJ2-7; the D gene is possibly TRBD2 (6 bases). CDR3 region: CASSLSGDGSHKQYF. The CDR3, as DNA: TGTGCCAGCAGCTTAAGTGGGGACGGGAGCCACAAGCAGTACTTC. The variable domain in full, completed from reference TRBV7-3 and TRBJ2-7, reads GAGVSQTPSNKVTEKGKYVELRCDPISGHTALYWYRQSLGQGPEFLIYFQGTGAADDSGLPNDRFFAVRPEGSVSTLKIQRTERGDSAVYLCASSLSGDGSHKQYFGPGTRLTVT.